A single T cell receptor (beta chain) is shown here with its context. A single count supports this clonotype. Its antigen remains undetermined. Qualities for individual bases were not recorded, and no much larger clone is one base off. On its own, one read is weak support. The CDR3 numbers 15 residues from cysteine through phenylalanine. Kept here is only the CDR3 DNA, which spans 45 bases and is read in frame from base 1. Trimming removed 5 bases from V and 5 bases from J, leaving 16 bases between the germline ends. In the germline V gene, CDR1 corresponds to MNHNS and CDR2 to SASEGT. The data were obtained in a study of T cells in Graves' hyperthyroidism and ophthalmopathy (dated by TCRdb to about 2019). Some background on the complete study: Peripheral blood was sampled at the time of initial diagnosis, prior to any treatment. A discovery cohort of about 95 patients, 43 with Graves' ophthalmopathy and 55 to 60 with stable Graves' hyperthyroidism, was used to find distinguishing TCR V-J signatures. The paper reports TCR Vbeta CDR3 sequencing of over 130 peripheral blood samples: 40 or so ophthalmopathy, under 80 hyperthyroidism and around 17 progressor patients. In about six Graves' hyperthyroidism patients, the study also compared T-cell repertoires from thyroid tissue with T-cell repertoires from blood. Prospective prediction of ophthalmopathy was tested in an independent validation cohort consisting of some 19 hyperthyroidism patients and some 17 patients who later progressed to ophthalmopathy. The 100 discovery patients were divided at random into training and test sets in a 7:3 ratio. After sampling, hyperthyroidism patients received methimazole starting at 30 mg daily, and ophthalmopathy patients received high-dose intravenous methylprednisolone.

The TCR beta CDR3 regions were amplified from RNA transcripts. A first-round RT-PCR of the TCR CDR3 used the HTBI primer set with the Qiagen OneStep RT-PCR kit. The libraries were constructed in a second round of multiplex PCR and then size-selected and purified. Libraries were sequenced paired-end with 100 bp reads on an Illumina HiSeq2000. In the original analysis: SOAPnuke was used to process the raw data, throwing out any read that contained adapters or uncalled bases, had a mean Phred below 15, or lacked an exact constant-primer or identifier match. COPE v1.2.5 was used to merge high-quality paired reads, and clonotypes were defined as unique nucleotide sequences. MiTCR v1.1 was used to align clonotypes to the IMGT TRBV, TRBD and TRBJ reference segments. The analysis was restricted to V-J combinations with a frequency above 0.0001, which together covered 99.2% of the repertoires. The TCS score was defined as the ratio of F50 (clonal expansion) to E x V (chaos), calculated using BLOSUM62-based TCRdist between CDR3 peptides within each V-J. Welch's t-statistics and random forest reduced approximately 520 V-J features to about 12, which were used in a naive Bayes classifier (R e1071). TCRdb itself trimmed the public reads at Q25 with fastp, ran MiXCR and retained productive beta chains. CDR3 protein sequences are deduplicated, and each keeps its most common genes and DNA. TCRdb's processing, not the study's, gives the V and J calls here. Here the sample has about half a million distinct CDR3 sequences; roughly a quarter occur a single time. Of the sample, roughly 12% is held by the ten largest clones.

Ophthalmopathy patients had moderately to severely active disease, Clinical Activity Score of at least 3, NOSPECS grade of at least 4, and duration under 3 months. Patients with uncontrolled infections, other autoimmune diseases, pregnancy or lactation were excluded. Diagnoses relied on clinical symptoms, serum thyroxine and TRAb, thyroid ultrasound and orbital computed tomography. PBMCs were separated from approximately 9.9 ml of fresh peripheral blood using Ficoll-Paque density gradient centrifugation. Total RNA was extracted using Trizol reagent, and RNA quality was assessed on an Agilent 2100 Bioanalyzer. The full study reports these points: Blood samples also contained most of the expanded thyroid clonotypes (frequency above 0.001), which suggests that blood repertoires may reflect thyroid immune responses. A 13 V-J signature model separated ophthalmopathy from stable hyperthyroidism, with just over 85% sensitivity and about 81% specificity in cross-validation and 80%/75% in testing. No statistical method was used to set the sample size in advance, and investigators knew the group allocation. In validation, the model predicted progression to ophthalmopathy a median of approximately 6.3 months before onset, with 70% to 71% sensitivity and almost 75% specificity.

Sequenced sample: blood. This clonotype originated in a woman in her 30s with Graves' ophthalmopathy. The V gene is TRBV6-1 and the J gene is TRBJ1-5, and possibly TRBD1, on 6 matching bases. The DNA reads as follows: TGTGCCAGCAGTAGGAACAGGGTACGCGATCAGCCCCAGCATTTT. Its protein reads: CASSRNRVRDQPQHF.